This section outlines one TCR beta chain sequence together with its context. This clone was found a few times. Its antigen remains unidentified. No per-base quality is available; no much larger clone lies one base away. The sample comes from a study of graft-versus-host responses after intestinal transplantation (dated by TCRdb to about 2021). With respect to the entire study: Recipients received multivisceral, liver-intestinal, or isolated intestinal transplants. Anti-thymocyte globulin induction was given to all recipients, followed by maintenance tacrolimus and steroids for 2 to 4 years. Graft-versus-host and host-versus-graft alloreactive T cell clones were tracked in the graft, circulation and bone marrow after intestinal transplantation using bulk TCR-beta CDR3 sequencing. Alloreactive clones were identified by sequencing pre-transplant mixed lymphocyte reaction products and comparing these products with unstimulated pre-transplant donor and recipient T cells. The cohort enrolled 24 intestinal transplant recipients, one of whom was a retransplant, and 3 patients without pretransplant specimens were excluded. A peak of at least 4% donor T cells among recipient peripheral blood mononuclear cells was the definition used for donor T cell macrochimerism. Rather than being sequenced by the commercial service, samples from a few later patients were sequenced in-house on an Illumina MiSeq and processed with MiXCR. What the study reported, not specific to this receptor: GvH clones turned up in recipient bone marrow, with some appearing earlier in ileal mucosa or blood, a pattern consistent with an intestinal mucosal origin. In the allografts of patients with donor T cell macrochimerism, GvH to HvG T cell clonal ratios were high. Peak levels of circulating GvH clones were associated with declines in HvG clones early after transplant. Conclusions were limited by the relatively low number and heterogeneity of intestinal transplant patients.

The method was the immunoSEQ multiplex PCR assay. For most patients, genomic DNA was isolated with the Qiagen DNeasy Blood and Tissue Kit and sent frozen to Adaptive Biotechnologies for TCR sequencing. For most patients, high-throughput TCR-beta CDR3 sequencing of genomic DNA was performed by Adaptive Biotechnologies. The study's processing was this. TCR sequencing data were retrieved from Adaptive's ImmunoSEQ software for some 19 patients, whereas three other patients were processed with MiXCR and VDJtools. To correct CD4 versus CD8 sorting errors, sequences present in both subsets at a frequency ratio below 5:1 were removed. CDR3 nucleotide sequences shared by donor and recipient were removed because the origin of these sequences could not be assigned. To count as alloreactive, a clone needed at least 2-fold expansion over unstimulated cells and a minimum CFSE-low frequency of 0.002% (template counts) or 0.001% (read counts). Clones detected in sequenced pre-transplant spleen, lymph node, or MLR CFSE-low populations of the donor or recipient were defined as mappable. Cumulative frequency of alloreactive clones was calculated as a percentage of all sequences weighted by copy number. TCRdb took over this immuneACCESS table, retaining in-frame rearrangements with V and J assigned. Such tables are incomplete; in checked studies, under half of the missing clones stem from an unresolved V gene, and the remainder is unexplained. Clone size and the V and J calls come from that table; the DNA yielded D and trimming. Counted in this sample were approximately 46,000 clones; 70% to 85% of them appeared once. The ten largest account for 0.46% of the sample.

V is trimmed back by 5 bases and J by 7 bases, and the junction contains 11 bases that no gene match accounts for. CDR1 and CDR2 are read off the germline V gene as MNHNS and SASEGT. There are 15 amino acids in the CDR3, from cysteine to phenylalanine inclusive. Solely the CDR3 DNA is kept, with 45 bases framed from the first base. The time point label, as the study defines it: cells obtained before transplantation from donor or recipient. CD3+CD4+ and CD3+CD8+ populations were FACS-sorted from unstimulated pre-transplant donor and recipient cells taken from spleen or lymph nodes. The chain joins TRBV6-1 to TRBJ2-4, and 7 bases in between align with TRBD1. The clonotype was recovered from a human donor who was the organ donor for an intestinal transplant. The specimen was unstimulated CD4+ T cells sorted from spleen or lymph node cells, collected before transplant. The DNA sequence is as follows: TGTGCCAGCAGTCTCCATCCGACAGGGACGAACATTCAGTACTTC. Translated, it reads CASSLHPTGTNIQYF.